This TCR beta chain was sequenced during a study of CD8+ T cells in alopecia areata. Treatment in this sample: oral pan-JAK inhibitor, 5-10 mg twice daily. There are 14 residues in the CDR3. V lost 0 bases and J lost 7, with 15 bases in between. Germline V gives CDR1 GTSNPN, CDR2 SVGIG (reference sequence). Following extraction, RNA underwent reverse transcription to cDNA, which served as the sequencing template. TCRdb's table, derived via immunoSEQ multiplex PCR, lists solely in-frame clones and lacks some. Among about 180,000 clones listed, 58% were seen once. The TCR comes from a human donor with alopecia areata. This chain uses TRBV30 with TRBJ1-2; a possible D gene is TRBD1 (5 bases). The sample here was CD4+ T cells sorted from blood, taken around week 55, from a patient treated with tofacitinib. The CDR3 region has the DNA TGTGCCTGGAGTGTACCCCCGGGGGGTGGTGGCTACACCTTC. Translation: CAWSVPPGGGGYTF.